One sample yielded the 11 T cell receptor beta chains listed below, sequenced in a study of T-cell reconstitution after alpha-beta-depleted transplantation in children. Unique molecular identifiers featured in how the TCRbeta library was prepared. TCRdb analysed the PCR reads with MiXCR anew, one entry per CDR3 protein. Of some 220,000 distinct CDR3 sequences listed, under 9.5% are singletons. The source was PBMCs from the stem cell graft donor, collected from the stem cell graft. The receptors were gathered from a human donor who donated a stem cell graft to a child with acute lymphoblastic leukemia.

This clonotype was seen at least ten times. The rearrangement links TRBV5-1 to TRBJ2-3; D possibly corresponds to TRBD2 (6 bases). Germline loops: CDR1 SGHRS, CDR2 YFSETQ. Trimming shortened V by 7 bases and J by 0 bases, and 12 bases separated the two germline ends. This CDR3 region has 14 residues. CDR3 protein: CASYTGESTDTQYF. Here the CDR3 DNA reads TGCGCCAGCTACACGGGGGAAAGCACAGATACGCAGTATTTT.

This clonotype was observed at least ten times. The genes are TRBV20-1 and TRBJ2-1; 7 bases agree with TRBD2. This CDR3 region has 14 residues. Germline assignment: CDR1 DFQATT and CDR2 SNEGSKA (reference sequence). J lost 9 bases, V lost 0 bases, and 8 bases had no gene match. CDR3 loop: CSARDQAGQGEQFF. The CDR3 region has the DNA TGCAGTGCTAGAGATCAAGCGGGGCAGGGTGAGCAGTTCTTC.

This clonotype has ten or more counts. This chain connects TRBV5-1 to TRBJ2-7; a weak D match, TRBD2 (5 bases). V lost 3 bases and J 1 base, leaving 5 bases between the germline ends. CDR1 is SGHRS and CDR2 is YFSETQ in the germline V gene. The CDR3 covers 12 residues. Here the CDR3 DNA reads TGCGCCAGCAGCTGGGAGTCCTACGAGCAGTACTTC. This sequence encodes CASSWESYEQYF. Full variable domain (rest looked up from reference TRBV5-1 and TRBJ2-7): KAGVTQTPRYLIKTRGQQVTLSCSPISGHRSVSWYQQTPGQGLQFLFEYFSETQRNKGNFPGRFSGRQFSNSRSEMNVSTLELGDSALYLCASSWESYEQYFGPGTRLTVT.

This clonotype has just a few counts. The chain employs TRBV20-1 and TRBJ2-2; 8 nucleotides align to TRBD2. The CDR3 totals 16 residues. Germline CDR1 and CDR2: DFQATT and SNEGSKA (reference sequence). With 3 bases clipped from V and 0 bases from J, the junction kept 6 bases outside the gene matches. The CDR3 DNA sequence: TGCAGTGCTAGTGGTAGCGGGGAGGCGAACACCGGGGAGCTGTTTTTT. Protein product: CSASGSGEANTGELFF.

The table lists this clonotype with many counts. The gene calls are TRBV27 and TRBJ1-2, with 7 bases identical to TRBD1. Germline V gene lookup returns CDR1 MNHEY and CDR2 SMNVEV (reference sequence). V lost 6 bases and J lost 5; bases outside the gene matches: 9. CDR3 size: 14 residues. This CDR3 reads CASRLQGQGYGYTF. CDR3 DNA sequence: TGTGCCAGCAGATTACAGGGGCAGGGGTATGGCTACACCTTC.

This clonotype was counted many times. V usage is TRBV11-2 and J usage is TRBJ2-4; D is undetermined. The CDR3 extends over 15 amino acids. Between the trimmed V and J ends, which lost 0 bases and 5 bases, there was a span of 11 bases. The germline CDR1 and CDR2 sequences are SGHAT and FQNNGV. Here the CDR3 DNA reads TGTGCCAGCAGCTTAGACCCCCAAAGGCAAAACATTCAGTACTTC. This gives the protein CASSLDPQRQNIQYF.

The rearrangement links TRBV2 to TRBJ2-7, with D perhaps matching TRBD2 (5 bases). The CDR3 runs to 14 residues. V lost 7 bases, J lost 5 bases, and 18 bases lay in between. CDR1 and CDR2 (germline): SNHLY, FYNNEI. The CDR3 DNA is TGTGCCAGCATCCGAGAGGGTGTAGGGAACGAGCAGTACTTC. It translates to CASIREGVGNEQYF. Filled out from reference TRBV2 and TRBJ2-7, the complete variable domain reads EPEVTQTPSHQVTQMGQEVILRCVPISNHLYFYWYRQILGQKVEFLVSFYNNEISEKSEIFDDQFSVERPDGSNFTLKIRSTKLEDSAMYFCASIREGVGNEQYFGPGTRLTVT.

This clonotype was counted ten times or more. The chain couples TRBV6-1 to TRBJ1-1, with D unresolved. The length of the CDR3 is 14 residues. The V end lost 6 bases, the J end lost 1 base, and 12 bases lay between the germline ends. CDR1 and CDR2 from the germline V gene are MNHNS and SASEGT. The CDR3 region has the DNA TGTGCCAGCAGGAGGCACACGACGAACACTGAAGCTTTCTTT. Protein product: CASRRHTTNTEAFF.

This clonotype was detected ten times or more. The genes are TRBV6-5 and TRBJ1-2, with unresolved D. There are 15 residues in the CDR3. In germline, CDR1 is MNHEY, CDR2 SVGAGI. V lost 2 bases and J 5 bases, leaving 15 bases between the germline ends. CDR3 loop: CASSYDHLGKYGYTF. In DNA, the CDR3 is TGTGCCAGCAGTTACGATCATTTGGGGAAGTATGGCTACACCTTC.

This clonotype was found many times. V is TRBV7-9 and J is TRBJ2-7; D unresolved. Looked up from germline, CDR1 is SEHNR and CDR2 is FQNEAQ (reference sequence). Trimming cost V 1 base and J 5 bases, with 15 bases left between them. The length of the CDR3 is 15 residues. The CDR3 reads CASSLEGGSSHEQYF. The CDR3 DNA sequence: TGTGCCAGCAGCTTAGAGGGCGGTTCGTCCCACGAGCAGTACTTC.

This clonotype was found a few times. The CDR3 bases are TGTGCCAGCAGCTTAGCCGGGACAGGGTTATACGAGCAGTACTTC. As protein: CASSLAGTGLYEQYF. The chain uses TRBV7-6 and TRBJ2-7; 9 bases line up with TRBD1. The V segment lost 0 bases and the J segment 4 bases; nucleotides outside the gene matches: 4. Germline V gives CDR1 SGHVS, CDR2 FNYEAQ. The CDR3 consists of 15 residues.